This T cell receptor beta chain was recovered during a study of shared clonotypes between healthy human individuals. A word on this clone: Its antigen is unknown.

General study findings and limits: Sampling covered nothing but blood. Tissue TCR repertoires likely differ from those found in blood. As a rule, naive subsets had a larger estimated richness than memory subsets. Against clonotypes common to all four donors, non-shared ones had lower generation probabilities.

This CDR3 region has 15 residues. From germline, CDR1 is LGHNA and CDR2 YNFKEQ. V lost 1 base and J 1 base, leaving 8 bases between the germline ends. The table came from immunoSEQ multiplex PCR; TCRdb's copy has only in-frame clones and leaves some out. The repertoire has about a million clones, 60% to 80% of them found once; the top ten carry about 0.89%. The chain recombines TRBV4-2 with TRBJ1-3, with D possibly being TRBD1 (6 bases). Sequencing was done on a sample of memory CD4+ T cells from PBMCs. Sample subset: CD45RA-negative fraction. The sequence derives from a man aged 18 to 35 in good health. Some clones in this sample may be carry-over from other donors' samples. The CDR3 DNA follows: TGTGCCAGCAGCCAAGGGACAGTATCTGGAAACACCATATATTTT. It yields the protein CASSQGTVSGNTIYF.